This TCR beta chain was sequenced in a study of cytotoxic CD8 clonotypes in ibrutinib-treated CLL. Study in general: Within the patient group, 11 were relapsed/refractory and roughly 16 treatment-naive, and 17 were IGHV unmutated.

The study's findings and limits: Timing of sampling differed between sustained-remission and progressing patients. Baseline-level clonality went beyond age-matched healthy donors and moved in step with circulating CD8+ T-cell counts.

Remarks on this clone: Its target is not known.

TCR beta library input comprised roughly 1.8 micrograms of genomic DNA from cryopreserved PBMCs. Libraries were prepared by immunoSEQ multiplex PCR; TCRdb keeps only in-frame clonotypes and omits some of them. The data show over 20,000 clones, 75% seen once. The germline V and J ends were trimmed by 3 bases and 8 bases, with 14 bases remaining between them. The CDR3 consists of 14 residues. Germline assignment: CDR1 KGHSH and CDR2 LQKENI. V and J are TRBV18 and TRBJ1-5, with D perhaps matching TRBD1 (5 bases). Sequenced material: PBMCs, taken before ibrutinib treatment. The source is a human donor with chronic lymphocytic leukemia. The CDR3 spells CASSPAQAIEPQHF. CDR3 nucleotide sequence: TGTGCCAGCTCACCCGCACAGGCAATTGAGCCCCAGCATTTT.